This T cell receptor beta chain emerged from a study of blood T cell repertoires in COVID-19. Note on this clone: At one end, the junction sequence differs from germline, possibly due to a read error.

The method was immunoSEQ multiplex PCR; TCRdb's version includes in-frame clones alone and lacks a portion of them. Of under 200,000 clones listed, roughly 90% are singletons. The CDR3 is 12 amino acids. The germline gives CDR1 WSHSY, CDR2 SAAADI. The clonotype originates from a man aged 18 to 30 with active or convalescent COVID-19. The V gene is TRBV10-2, the J gene TRBJ2-7; a weak D match, TRBD2 (5 bases). Sequenced sample: peripheral blood. The CDR3 is CASREGVYDQYF. The CDR3 DNA follows: TGCGCCAGCAGAGAGGGAGTGTACGATCAGTACTTC.